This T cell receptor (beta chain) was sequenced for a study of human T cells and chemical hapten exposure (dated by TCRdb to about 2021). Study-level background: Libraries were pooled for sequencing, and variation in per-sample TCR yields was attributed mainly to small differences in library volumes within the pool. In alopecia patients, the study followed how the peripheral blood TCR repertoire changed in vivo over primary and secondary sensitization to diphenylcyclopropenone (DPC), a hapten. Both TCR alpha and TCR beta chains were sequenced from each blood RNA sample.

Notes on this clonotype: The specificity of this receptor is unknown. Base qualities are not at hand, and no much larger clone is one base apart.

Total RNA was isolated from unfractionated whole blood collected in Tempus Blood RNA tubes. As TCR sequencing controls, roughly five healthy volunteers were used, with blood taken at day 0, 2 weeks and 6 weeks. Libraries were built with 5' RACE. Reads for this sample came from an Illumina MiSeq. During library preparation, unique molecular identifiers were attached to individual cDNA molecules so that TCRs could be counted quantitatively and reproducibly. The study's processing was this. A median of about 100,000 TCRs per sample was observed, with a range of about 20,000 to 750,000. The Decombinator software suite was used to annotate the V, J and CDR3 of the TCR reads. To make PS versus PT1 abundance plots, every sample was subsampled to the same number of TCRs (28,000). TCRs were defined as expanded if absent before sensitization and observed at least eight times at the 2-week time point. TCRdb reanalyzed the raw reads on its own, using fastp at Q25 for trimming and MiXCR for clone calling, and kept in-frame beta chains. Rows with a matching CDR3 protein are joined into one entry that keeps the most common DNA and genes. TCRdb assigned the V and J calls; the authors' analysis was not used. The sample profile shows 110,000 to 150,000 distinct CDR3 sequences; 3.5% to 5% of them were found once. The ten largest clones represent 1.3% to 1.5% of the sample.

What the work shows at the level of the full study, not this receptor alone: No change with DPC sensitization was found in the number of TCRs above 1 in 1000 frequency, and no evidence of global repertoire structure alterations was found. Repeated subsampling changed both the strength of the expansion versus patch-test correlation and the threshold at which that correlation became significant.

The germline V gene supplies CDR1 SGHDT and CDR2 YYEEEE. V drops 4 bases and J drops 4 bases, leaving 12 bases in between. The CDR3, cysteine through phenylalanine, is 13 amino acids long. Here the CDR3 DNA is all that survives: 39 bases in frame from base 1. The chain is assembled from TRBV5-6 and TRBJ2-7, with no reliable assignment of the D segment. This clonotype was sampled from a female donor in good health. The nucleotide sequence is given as TGTGCCAGCAGCGATGGACGGCAATACGAGCAGTACTTC. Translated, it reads CASSDGRQYEQYF.